This passage covers 29 T cell receptor beta chains from one sample sequenced in a study of blood T cells in healthy people across ages. It was with a sample-barcoded 5' primer and a J-beta primer mix that a second PCR of roughly 7 to 12 cycles was run. MiXCR, run by TCRdb on the 5' RACE reads, gives a single entry per CDR3 protein. This sample has 550,000 to 800,000 distinct CDR3 sequences, with under 25% found just once. Material: blood. The receptors were gathered from a man between 65 and 79 years old in good health.

The V gene is TRBV18, the J gene TRBJ2-2, with a weak D call TRBD1 (5 bases). V lost 3 bases to trimming and J lost 0 bases, with 14 bases between them. The CDR3 runs to 17 residues. Germline loops: CDR1 KGHSH, CDR2 LQKENI. CDR3: CASSPGWGPANTGELFF. The DNA for the CDR3 is TGTGCCAGCTCACCCGGGTGGGGCCCGGCGAACACCGGGGAGCTGTTTTTT.

CDR3 DNA: TGTGCCATCAGTGGGCGGGAGGGCCCTGATGAGCAGTTCTTC. Translating gives CAISGREGPDEQFF. This chain connects TRBV10-3 to TRBJ2-7; 9 bases fit TRBD2. The J call may be mistaken, given a closer DNA end match to TRBJ2-1. The CDR3 contains 14 residues. Germline loops: CDR1 ENHRY, CDR2 SYGVKD.

The chain links TRBV7-3 to TRBJ2-5, with 14 bases fitting TRBD2. The J call is doubtful: the DNA matches TRBJ2-1 better. In germline, CDR1 is SGHTA, CDR2 FQGTGA. The CDR3 length is 16 residues. The CDR3 nucleotides read TGTGCCAGCGGCTCAGGGACTAGCGGGGGATACAATGAGCAGTTCTTC. Residues: CASGSGTSGGYNEQFF.

The rearrangement links TRBV20-1 to TRBJ2-7; D remains ambiguous. This CDR3 comprises 11 residues. Germline CDR1 and CDR2: DFQATT and SNEGSKA (reference sequence). V was cut by 1 base and J by 6 bases, with 7 bases left in between. The CDR3 nucleotides read TGCAGTGCTAGAGGTCGGCCCGAGCAGTACTTC. Amino acid sequence: CSARGRPEQYF.

The CDR3 DNA reads TGTGCCAGCAGCCCAGCGGGGGGTAGCGTTTCAGATACGCAGTATTTT. Its translation is CASSPAGGSVSDTQYF. V gene TRBV4-2 combines with J gene TRBJ2-3; TRBD2 agrees at 9 bases. Germline-derived CDR1 and CDR2 are LGHNA and YNFKEQ. The CDR3 is 16 amino acids. V dropped 4 bases and J dropped 4; count of bases not matched to a gene: 9.

V usage is TRBV12-3 or TRBV12-4 and J usage is TRBJ2-4; TRBD2 might be the D (6 bases). This CDR3 contains 16 residues. The V gene lost 7 bases and the J gene lost 1 base, with 17 bases spanning the gap. This chain's CDR3 is CASTLSGRGAKNIQYF. In DNA form, the CDR3 reads TGTGCCAGCACCCTCTCCGGGAGAGGGGCCAAAAACATTCAGTACTTC.

This clonotype was seen only a few times. The chain links TRBV12-3 or TRBV12-4 to TRBJ1-4, with 7 bases lining up with TRBD1. Germline trimming cut 5 bases from V and 4 bases from J; bases unmatched to any gene: 7. This CDR3 contains 15 residues. CDR3 bases: TGTGCCAGCAGTCCGGGACAGATGATTAATGAAAAACTGTTTTTT. As protein: CASSPGQMINEKLFF.

The rearrangement links TRBV29-1 to TRBJ2-3; D might be TRBD2 (5 bases). Germline CDR1 is SQVTM and CDR2 is ANQGSEA. V was clipped by 5 bases and J by 4 bases, with 13 bases between them. The CDR3 consists of 13 residues. Here the CDR3 reads CSVSRGRADTQYF. The CDR3, as DNA: TGCAGCGTTTCCCGGGGAAGGGCAGATACGCAGTATTTT.

The sample holds a few counts of this clonotype. V gene TRBV3-1 combines with J gene TRBJ1-3; D remains unclear. CDR3 length equals 15 residues. CDR1 LGHDT and CDR2 YNNKEL come from the germline V gene (reference sequence). With 1 base removed from V and 2 bases from J, the gap between germline ends came to 9 bases. CDR3 in DNA: TGTGCCAGCAGCCAAGGTTTTGGAGCTGGAAACACCATATATTTT. Its translation: CASSQGFGAGNTIYF.

This clonotype was detected a few times. The V gene is TRBV29-1, the J gene TRBJ2-5; D remains ambiguous. Trimming left V 3 bases short and J 2 bases short, with 19 bases between. The CDR3 totals 16 residues. CDR1 and CDR2 from the germline V gene are SQVTM and ANQGSEA. CDR3 residues: CSVEDPMSAAQETQYF. Here the CDR3 DNA reads TGCAGCGTTGAGGACCCTATGTCGGCGGCTCAAGAGACCCAGTACTTC.

This clonotype was seen only a few times. The rearrangement uses TRBV5-1 and TRBJ2-7; 7 bases line up with TRBD1. The CDR3 is 12 residues long. V was pared by 5 bases and J by 3 bases, with 2 bases of the junction left unmatched. The germline CDR1 and CDR2 sequences are SGHRS and YFSETQ. The CDR3 loop reads CASRTGSYEQYF. The CDR3 nucleotides read TGCGCCAGCAGGACAGGGAGCTACGAGCAGTACTTC.

The chain couples TRBV19 to TRBJ2-3; D unclear. Germline-derived CDR1 and CDR2 are LNHDA and SQIVND (reference sequence). V was cut by 3 bases and J by 5 bases, with 12 bases left in between. CDR3 length: 14 amino acids. CDR3 coding DNA: TGTGCCAGTAGTATTAACCTTAGTGGAGATACGCAGTATTTT. Translated: CASSINLSGDTQYF.

The table lists this clonotype with many counts. One end of the junction varies from germline; a read error may be responsible. This rearrangement joins TRBV7-7 to TRBJ2-1, with D perhaps being TRBD1 or TRBD2 (5 bases each). There are 13 residues in the CDR3. The germline CDR1 and CDR2 sequences are SSHAT and FNYEAQ (reference sequence). The CDR3 spells CASSLEGHGEQFF. The CDR3 DNA sequence: TGTGCTAGCAGCTTAGAGGGGCACGGGGAGCAGTTCTTC.

This clonotype was detected a few times. The chain links TRBV20-1 to TRBJ1-1; D is unclear. CDR3 length: 14 amino acids. Between the trimmed V and J ends, which lost 1 base and 1 base, there was a span of 10 bases. Germline CDR1 is DFQATT and CDR2 is SNEGSKA (reference sequence). The CDR3 coding sequence is TGCAGTGCTAGAGGGATGGGCCCGAACACTGAAGCTTTCTTT. Its translation: CSARGMGPNTEAFF.

CDR3 sequence reads: CSAREGSGSKADTQYF. The CDR3 DNA sequence: TGCAGTGCTAGAGAGGGTAGCGGGAGTAAGGCAGATACGCAGTATTTT. The rearrangement joins TRBV20-1 to TRBJ2-3, with 9 bases aligning to TRBD2. Per the germline V gene, CDR1 is DFQATT and CDR2 is SNEGSKA (reference sequence). The CDR3 contains 16 residues. With V trimmed by 0 bases and J by 4 bases, 8 bases remained unmatched.

V gene TRBV24-1 combines with J gene TRBJ2-1; no reliable D call. TRBJ2-5 explains the end of the DNA better; the J call may be wrong. The CDR3 has 16 residues. Germline lookup yields CDR1 KGHDR and CDR2 SFDVKD. The CDR3, as DNA: TGTGCCACCAGTGACCCAAAATACGACAAGCAAGAGACCCAGTACTTC. It codes for CATSDPKYDKQETQYF.

On this clonotype: A much larger clone is a single base away; this may be a read error. This CDR3 is CACSLANRGAGELFF. The DNA of the CDR3 is TGTGCCTGCAGTTTAGCGAACAGGGGGGCCGGGGAGCTGTTTTTT. The genes are TRBV12-3 or TRBV12-4 and TRBJ2-2, with 8 bases lining up with TRBD1. The CDR3 extends over 15 amino acids.

The chain links TRBV3-1 to TRBJ2-1, with 10 positions matching TRBD2. CDR3 length equals 17 residues. Germline values: CDR1 LGHDT, CDR2 YNNKEL (reference sequence). The V and J ends lost 4 bases and 4 bases, in that order; junction bases with no gene match: 10. CDR3 DNA sequence: TGTGCCAGCAGCCTTACGCCCGGTAGCGGGAGGTACAATGAGCAGTTCTTC. This codes for CASSLTPGSGRYNEQFF.

The CDR3: CSVSSTDTQYF. The CDR3 DNA reads TGCAGTGTTTCCTCAACAGATACGCAGTATTTT. V gene TRBV29-1 combines with J gene TRBJ2-3; no clear D. The CDR3 is made up of 11 amino acids. Germline V lookup: CDR1 SQVTM, CDR2 ANQGSEA.

This clonotype was detected many times. The rearrangement uses TRBV28 and TRBJ2-7; 7 bases line up with TRBD1. J gave up 2 bases and V 6 bases, and 7 bases lay outside the gene matches. CDR3 size: 14 residues. CDR1 is MDHEN, CDR2 SYDVKM, per germline. The CDR3 here is CASSSGQEPYEQYF. The CDR3 nucleotides read TGTGCCAGCAGCTCCGGACAGGAGCCCTACGAGCAGTACTTC.

This chain joins TRBV6-1 and TRBJ2-6, with 10 bases aligning to TRBD1. The CDR3 totals 17 residues. From germline, CDR1 is MNHNS and CDR2 SASEGT. The J segment lost 1 base and the V segment lost 5 bases, leaving 5 bases of the junction unmatched. The CDR3 sequence is CASSRDRGGSGANVLTF. CDR3 bases: TGTGCCAGCAGTCGGGACAGGGGAGGATCTGGGGCCAACGTCCTGACTTTC.

The chain joins TRBV19 to TRBJ1-1; D is undetermined. In germline, CDR1 is LNHDA, CDR2 SQIVND (reference sequence). This CDR3 is 14 amino acids long. Between the trimmed V and J ends, which lost 8 bases and 4 bases, there was a span of 17 bases. In nucleotides, the CDR3 is TGTGCCAGTGCAATCTCGTTTGGGATCACTGAAGCTTTCTTT. Its translation is CASAISFGITEAFF. Complete variable domain (other parts from reference TRBV19 and TRBJ1-1): DGGITQSPKYLFRKEGQNVTLSCEQNLNHDAMYWYRQDPGQGLRLIYYSQIVNDFQKGDIAEGYSVSREKKESFPLTVTSAQKNPTAFYLCASAISFGITEAFFGQGTRLTVV.

This clonotype has a handful of counts. The chain joins TRBV5-1 to TRBJ2-2; D is uncertain. The germline CDR1 and CDR2 sequences are SGHRS and YFSETQ. V lost 4 bases, J lost 2 bases, and 15 bases lay in between. The CDR3 totals 16 residues. The CDR3 DNA reads as TGCGCCAGCAGCCTAAGCACAAGGGAAAACACCGGGGAGCTGTTTTTT. It encodes CASSLSTRENTGELFF.

V gene TRBV21-1 combines with J gene TRBJ2-7; the D call TRBD2 from the table was never checked on the DNA. TRBV21-1 is a listed pseudogene. This CDR3 contains 17 residues. The CDR3 DNA reads TGTGCCAGCAGCAAACTAGCGGGAGAGAGGCGGGCCCACGAGCAGTACTTC. Protein: CASSKLAGERRAHEQYF.

The chain carries TRBV12-3 or TRBV12-4 and TRBJ2-5; the D is unclear. Trimming removed 2 bases at V and 3 bases at J, with 13 bases between. The CDR3 extends over 15 amino acids. The CDR3 DNA reads TGTGCCAGCAGTTTAAGGGCTTGGCCAAAAGAGACCCAGTACTTC. Its translation is CASSLRAWPKETQYF.

This clonotype was detected many times. V and J are TRBV10-3 and TRBJ2-7; D call uncertain. The CDR3 is 12 amino acids. V lost 3 bases to trimming and J lost 3 bases, with 6 bases between them. The V gene's germline CDR1 is ENHRY and CDR2 SYGVKD. The CDR3 region has the DNA TGTGCCATCAGTGATTTGGGCTACGAGCAGTACTTC. Encoded protein: CAISDLGYEQYF.

The rearrangement joins TRBV3-1 to TRBJ1-1; D not certain. Germline V gives CDR1 LGHDT, CDR2 YNNKEL (reference sequence). V was pared by 0 bases and J by 7 bases, with 9 bases between. CDR3 size: 13 residues. The CDR3 DNA follows: TGTGCCAGCAGCCAAGATCCAGCCAATGAAGCTTTCTTT. This encodes CASSQDPANEAFF.

The gene calls are TRBV28 and TRBJ2-4; D unclear. The CDR3 has 13 residues. Trimming stripped 8 bases from V and 9 bases from J, with 17 bases between. Germline-derived CDR1 and CDR2 are MDHEN and SYDVKM. CDR3 in DNA: TGTGCCAGCGGCCCTCCGACACCTTTCATTCAGTACTTC. This codes for CASGPPTPFIQYF.

This clonotype was recorded at least ten times. The V and J genes are TRBV6-6 and TRBJ1-5, with 8 nucleotides matching TRBD1. The CDR3 is 15 residues long. The germline V gene has CDR1 MNHNY and CDR2 SVGAGI (reference sequence). V was pared by 5 bases and J by 4 bases, with 7 bases of the junction left unmatched. The DNA of the CDR3 is TGTGCCAGCAGTATCGGACAGGGTACGAATCAGCCCCAGCATTTT. Translated, it gives CASSIGQGTNQPQHF.